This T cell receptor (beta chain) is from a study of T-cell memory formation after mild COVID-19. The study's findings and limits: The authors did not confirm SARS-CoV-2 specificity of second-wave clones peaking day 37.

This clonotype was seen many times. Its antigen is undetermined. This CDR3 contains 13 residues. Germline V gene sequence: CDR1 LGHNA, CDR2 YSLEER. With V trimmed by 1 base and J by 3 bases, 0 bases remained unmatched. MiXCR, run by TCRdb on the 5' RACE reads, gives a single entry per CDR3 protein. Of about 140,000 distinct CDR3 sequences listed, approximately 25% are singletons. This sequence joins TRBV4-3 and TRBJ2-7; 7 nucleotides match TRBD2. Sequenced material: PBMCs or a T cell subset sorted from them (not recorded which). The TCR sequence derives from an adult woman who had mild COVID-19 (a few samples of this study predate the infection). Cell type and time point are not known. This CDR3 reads CASSQGTSYEQYF. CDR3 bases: TGCGCCAGCAGCCAAGGGACTAGCTACGAGCAGTACTTC.